This T cell receptor beta chain was sequenced during a study of IL-17A CD8 T cells in psoriatic arthritis synovium. Looking at the study overall: The goal of the study was to characterize the phenotype, molecular profile and function of synovial IL-17A+CD8+ T cells in the pathogenesis of psoriatic arthritis.

After DNA extraction (Qiagen), TCRbeta V-D-J rearrangements were amplified in a bias-controlled manner and then sequenced at high throughput (immunoSEQ; Adaptive Biotech). In the authors' own workflow: Productive sequences were analyzed at sequence level using the immunoSEQ Analyzer platform. Clonality was calculated as 1 minus Pielou's evenness, with values from 0 (highly polyclonal) to 1 (monoclonal). Repertoire overlap between subsets was quantified with the Morisita index, from 0 (no similarity) to 1 (complete similarity). Held by TCRdb, this immuneACCESS table contains in-frame sequences only and omits some clones. Under half of the omission traces to an unresolved V gene where checked; the cause of the rest is unknown. For V, J and clone size, that table is used; D and trimming come from the DNA. This sample comprises 2,000 to 3,000 clones, roughly 72% of them detected only once. In total, the top ten clones hold around 15% of the sample.

Synovial fluid effusions were aspirated from the actively inflamed joints of patients with psoriatic arthritis. Memory CD8+ T cells in synovial fluid were sorted patient by patient into Tc17 (IL-17A+) cells, bulk memory cells and Tc1 (IL-17A-IFNgamma+) cells in order to compare their TCR repertoires. The Classification of Psoriatic Arthritis Study Group (CASPAR) criteria were met by the psoriatic arthritis patients. The bulk memory CD8+ T cell sort included CD45RA-CD27+/- cells together with CD45RA+CD27- cells. Sorted CD8+ T cell subsets from the synovial fluid of a few patients with psoriatic arthritis were subjected to TCRbeta sequencing. Synovial fluid mononuclear cells were isolated using Lymphoprep and were cryopreserved in liquid nitrogen prior to use. The medium used for cryopreservation had around 49% fetal calf serum and roughly 9.4% dimethyl sulfoxide. This clone was detected only once. There is no known antigen for this receptor. The record has no base qualities; no much larger clone is one base away.

What the work shows at the level of the full study, not this receptor alone: Cells were obtained from synovial fluid rather than synovial tissue, because no psoriatic arthritis synovial tissue samples were available. Only a few patients were included in the TCR sequencing, a limited sample size that the authors acknowledged. Some individual clones occupied over 5% of the repertoire, though most synovial CD8+ subsets remained polyclonal.

The sequencing input was memory CD8+ T cells from synovial fluid. What this sample's cell subset or site label stands for: bulk memory CD8+ T cells (CD45RA-CD27+/- and CD45RA+CD27-). The origin of this receptor is a human donor with psoriatic arthritis.

The CDR3 region has the sequence CASSGLGQENTGELFF. The DNA is TGTGCCAGCAGCGGGTTGGGACAGGAGAACACCGGGGAGCTGTTTTTT. The rearrangement joined TRBV7-8 to TRBJ2-2; TRBD1 matches 8 bases in the middle. For CDR1 and CDR2, the germline V gene lists SGHVS and FQNEAQ. Trimming leaves V shorter by 5 bases and J shorter by 1 base, with the junction holding 6 bases beyond the gene matches. From cysteine to phenylalanine, the CDR3 is 16 amino acids long. Only the CDR3 DNA is retained, 48 bases long and in frame from the first base.